The 30 T cell receptor beta chains given below trace back to one sample, sequenced in a study of metastatic and nonmetastatic thyroid tumors. With MiXCR, TCRdb called clones anew from the PCR reads. The data show under 40,000 clones, about 18% seen once. All patients reached thyroid surgery having received no treatment beforehand. Sequencing was carried out using blood. These receptors were obtained from a male donor with papillary thyroid cancer or a benign thyroid nodule (not recorded which). Some clones in this sample may be carry-over from other donors' samples.

In its sample, this clone was seen many times. The V and J genes are TRBV7-2 and TRBJ2-3; tentative D call: TRBD2 (7 bases). The CDR3 is 18 amino acids. Trimming removed 5 bases from V and 1 base from J, with 22 bases in between. Germline CDR1 SGHTA, CDR2 FQGNSA. CDR3 residues: CASSEWGGDTAGTDTQYF. CDR3 bases: TGTGCCAGCAGCGAGTGGGGGGGGGACACTGCCGGCACAGATACGCAGTATTTT.

In its sample, this clone was seen a few times. The chain joins TRBV2 to TRBJ1-4; 7 bases line up with TRBD1. From germline, CDR1 is SNHLY and CDR2 FYNNEI. The CDR3 totals 14 residues. After removal of 6 bases from V and 1 base from J, the junction contained 2 bases not matched to a gene. In nucleotides, the CDR3 is TGTGCCAGCAGCCGACAGGGAACTAATGAAAAACTGTTTTTT. It encodes CASSRQGTNEKLFF.

The V and J genes are TRBV6-2 or TRBV6-3 and TRBJ1-1; D is undetermined. V was cut by 0 bases and J by 0 bases, with 2 bases left in between. The length of the CDR3 is 13 residues. Germline loops: CDR1 MNHEY, CDR2 SVGEGT. The CDR3 region is CASSYSVNTEAFF. The CDR3 bases are TGTGCCAGCAGTTACTCAGTGAACACTGAAGCTTTCTTT.

Turning to this clone: This may come from a read error, since a much larger clone is one base off. The chain links TRBV3-1 to TRBJ2-5; D is ambiguous. This CDR3 comprises 14 residues. Trimming took 3 bases from V and 5 from J, leaving 13 bases between them. Germline loops: CDR1 LGHDT, CDR2 YNNKEL (reference sequence). CDR3 nucleotides: TGTGCCAGCAGCCATCGCCAACGAAGGGAGACCCAGTACTTC. This codes for CASSHRQRRETQYF.

This clone was recorded many times. The genes are TRBV19 and TRBJ1-6; 8 nucleotides align to TRBD1. J lost 7 bases, V lost 5 bases, and 4 bases had no gene match. CDR3 length: 14 amino acids. The germline V gene encodes CDR1 LNHDA and CDR2 SQIVND (reference sequence). This CDR3 reads CASSATGGNSPLHF. DNA of the CDR3: TGTGCCAGTAGTGCTACAGGGGGGAATTCACCCCTCCACTTT.

Turning to this clone: A much bigger clone sits one base away, suggesting this may be a read error. The rearrangement links TRBV12-3 or TRBV12-4 to TRBJ2-5; the D is unclear. Deletions cut 4 bases from V and 3 bases from J, with 9 bases between. The CDR3 length is 13 residues. CDR3 DNA sequence: TGTGCCAGCAGTTCTTCAGTAGAAGAGACCCAGTACTTC. Its translation: CASSSSVEETQYF.

This clone is termed medium-sized. V and J are TRBV6-6 and TRBJ2-7; 11 positions agree with TRBD1. The V and J ends lost 2 bases and 4 bases, in that order; junction bases with no gene match: 1. The CDR3 extends over 14 amino acids. The germline gives CDR1 MNHNY, CDR2 SVGAGI (reference sequence). The CDR3: CASSYGQGAYEQYF. Here the CDR3 DNA reads TGTGCCAGCAGTTACGGACAGGGGGCTTACGAGCAGTACTTC.

At least ten counts were recorded for this clone. This chain uses TRBV14 with TRBJ2-1; possible D gene TRBD2, 6 bases. V lost 2 bases, J lost 4 bases, and 6 bases lay in between. This CDR3 comprises 13 residues. Germline-derived CDR1 and CDR2 are SGHDN and FVKESK. The CDR3 reads CASSQRGYNEQFF. CDR3 nucleotides: TGTGCCAGCAGCCAACGGGGGTACAATGAGCAGTTCTTC.

This clone was observed many times. J is TRBJ2-5 and V is TRBV15; D may match TRBD1 or TRBD2 (5 bases each). Germline V lookup: CDR1 LNHNV, CDR2 YYDKDF (reference sequence). V lost 0 bases, J lost 2 bases, and 13 bases lay in between. This CDR3 spans 16 amino acids. CDR3 DNA sequence: TGTGCCACCAGCAGAGATCGCCCAGGGACGCAAGAGACCCAGTACTTC. Translated: CATSRDRPGTQETQYF.

This clone was detected ten times or more. The V and J genes are TRBV19 and TRBJ2-6, with D possibly being TRBD2 (5 bases). Germline loops: CDR1 LNHDA, CDR2 SQIVND (reference sequence). The ends were cut back, 5 bases at V and 2 bases at J, with 7 bases in the middle. The CDR3 length is 14 residues. CDR3 coding DNA: TGTGCCAGTAGTGAGGGCGCTGGGGCCAACGTCCTGACTTTC. This translates into CASSEGAGANVLTF.

This clone was counted at least ten times. The gene calls are TRBV6-1 and TRBJ2-2; the match to TRBD1 covers 9 bases. Losses at the gene ends were 4 bases for V and 2 bases for J; bases not matched to a gene: 5. CDR1 and CDR2 from the germline V gene are MNHNS and SASEGT. The length of the CDR3 is 16 residues. The CDR3 region is CASSGDRVVNTGELFF. DNA for the CDR3: TGTGCCAGCAGTGGGGACAGGGTGGTTAACACCGGGGAGCTGTTTTTT.

Ten or more counts support this clone. This chain connects TRBV4-1 to TRBJ2-3, with TRBD2 as a possible D gene (6 bases). CDR1 is MGHRA and CDR2 is YSYEKL in the germline V gene. CDR3 size: 15 residues. V gave up 4 bases and J gave up 4 bases, with 15 bases separating them. CDR3 in DNA: TGCGCCAGCAGCCGGTTGGAGGGTGGCGCAGATACGCAGTATTTT. Translated: CASSRLEGGADTQYF.

This clone was seen repeatedly, ten times or more. The CDR3 reads CASSQVLGKQYF. CDR3 in DNA: TGCGCCAGCAGCCAAGTTCTGGGGAAGCAGTACTTC. V gene TRBV4-1 combines with J gene TRBJ2-7; D is unresolved. The CDR3 extends over 12 amino acids. The V end was cut by 1 base, the J end by 8 bases, with 9 bases between. The germline V gene has CDR1 MGHRA and CDR2 YSYEKL.

Many counts were recorded for this clone. This chain joins TRBV27 and TRBJ1-2, with D perhaps matching TRBD1 (5 bases). V lost 6 bases to trimming and J lost 0 bases, with 8 bases between them. This CDR3 has 13 amino acids. Germline V gene sequence: CDR1 MNHEY, CDR2 SMNVEV (reference sequence). The CDR3 region has the DNA TGTGCCAGCAGCAGACAGACTAACTATGGCTACACCTTC. It is translated as CASSRQTNYGYTF.

The table lists this clone with a few counts. The chain joins TRBV25-1 to TRBJ1-4; D remains unclear. Germline V gives CDR1 MGHDK, CDR2 SYGVNS. Trimming stripped 8 bases from V and 8 bases from J, with 12 bases between. This CDR3 has 12 residues. The CDR3 is CASPSPLEKLFF. In DNA, the CDR3 is TGTGCCAGCCCCAGCCCGCTCGAAAAACTGTTTTTT. Together with reference TRBV25-1 and TRBJ1-4, the CDR3 gives the full variable domain: EADIYQTPRYLVIGTGKKITLECSQTMGHDKMYWYQQDPGMELHLIHYSYGVNSTEKGDLSSESTVSRIRTEHFPLTLESARPSHTSQYLCASPSPLEKLFFGSGTQLSVL.

This clone was detected many times. The DNA for the CDR3 is TGCGCCAGCACCCCGGGACAGGGCAATGAGCAGTTCTTC. Its translation is CASTPGQGNEQFF. This chain uses TRBV5-1 with TRBJ2-1; 9 bases are shared with TRBD1. The germline CDR1 and CDR2 sequences are SGHRS and YFSETQ. The CDR3 covers 13 residues. The junction had 4 bases not matched to a gene; V was cut back by 6 bases and J by 6 bases.

There are many counts of this clone. V is TRBV4-2 and J is TRBJ2-5; 8 bases match TRBD1. The CDR3 spans 16 residues. Trimming removed 2 bases from V and 5 bases from J; junction bases left unmatched: 10. Germline CDR1 and CDR2: LGHNA and YNFKEQ. The CDR3 coding sequence is TGTGCCAGCAGCCAACCCACGGACAGGGCGACGGAGACCCAGTACTTC. Translated, it gives CASSQPTDRATETQYF.

This clone was counted at least ten times. The chain employs TRBV7-9 and TRBJ2-7, with 7 bases lining up with TRBD2. Germline loops: CDR1 SEHNR, CDR2 FQNEAQ (reference sequence). The V segment lost 1 base and the J segment 5 bases; nucleotides outside the gene matches: 5. The CDR3 contains 14 residues. The CDR3 protein is CASSLGAGADEQYF. In DNA, the CDR3 is TGTGCCAGCAGCTTAGGGGCGGGAGCCGACGAGCAGTACTTC.

This clone was counted between two and nine times. The chain combines TRBV9 with TRBJ1-1, with D possibly TRBD1 on 5 matching bases. The ends were cut back, 4 bases at V and 4 bases at J, with 14 bases in the middle. The CDR3 loop spans 14 amino acids. The germline V gene has CDR1 SGDLS and CDR2 YYNGEE. DNA of the CDR3: TGTGCCAGCAGCCTCAGGGTTGCCGGCACTGAAGCTTTCTTT. Translating it yields CASSLRVAGTEAFF. Full variable domain (missing parts from reference TRBV9 and TRBJ1-1): DSGVTQTPKHLITATGQRVTLRCSPRSGDLSVYWYQQSLDQGLQFLIQYYNGEERAKGNILERFSAQQFPDLHSELNLSSLELGDSALYFCASSLRVAGTEAFFGQGTRLTVV.

This clone was found many times. The chain combines TRBV5-4 with TRBJ2-1; 13 bases are shared with TRBD2. The CDR3 sequence is 17 residues long. Germline assignment: CDR1 SGHNT and CDR2 YYREEE (reference sequence). Losses at the gene ends were 2 bases for V and 2 bases for J; bases not matched to a gene: 4. The CDR3 region has the DNA TGTGCCAGCAGCTTATCGGGGACTAGCGGGGCCTACAATGAGCAGTTCTTC. Amino acid sequence: CASSLSGTSGAYNEQFF.

The chain joins TRBV28 to TRBJ2-7; D is perhaps TRBD1 (6 bases). The V and J ends lost 4 bases and 3 bases respectively, with 13 bases between them. Looked up from germline, CDR1 is MDHEN and CDR2 is SYDVKM. The CDR3 contains 14 residues. The CDR3 coding sequence is TGTGCCAGCAGTTACCGGACAGTGGTCTACGAGCAGTACTTC. It translates to CASSYRTVVYEQYF. The whole variable domain, filled in from reference TRBV28 and TRBJ2-7, reads DVKVTQSSRYLVKRTGEKVFLECVQDMDHENMFWYRQDPGLGLRLIYFSYDVKMKEKGDIPEGYSVSREKKERFSLILESASTNQTSMYLCASSYRTVVYEQYFGPGTRLTVT.

The V call is TRBV5-4, the J call TRBJ2-3; 7 bases map to TRBD1. Germline-derived CDR1 and CDR2 are SGHNT and YYREEE (reference sequence). V lost 3 bases, J lost 6 bases, and 10 bases stayed unmatched. This CDR3 is 15 amino acids long. The CDR3 region is CASSSGTEGVDTQYF. The CDR3 region has the DNA TGTGCCAGCAGCTCCGGGACAGAGGGAGTCGATACGCAGTATTTT.

In regard to this clone: Mismatch with germline at one junction end may stem from a read error. This sequence joins TRBV20-1 and TRBJ2-1; 10 positions match TRBD2. From germline, CDR1 is DFQATT and CDR2 SNEGSKA (reference sequence). CDR3 length: 16 amino acids. CDR3 nucleotide sequence: TGCATTGCTAGAGATAGCGGGGGGTCGGGTCTCAATGAGCAGTTCTTC. Residues: CIARDSGGSGLNEQFF.

This clone has ten or more counts. V usage is TRBV20-1 and J usage is TRBJ2-3; D not certain. V gave up 4 bases and J gave up 0 bases, with 11 bases separating them. This CDR3 spans 14 amino acids. Germline CDR1 reads DFQATT; CDR2 reads SNEGSKA (reference sequence). This CDR3 is CSATYDSSTDTQYF. The DNA for the CDR3 is TGCAGTGCTACCTACGACTCGAGCACAGATACGCAGTATTTT.

This clone was observed many times. The rearrangement uses TRBV7-9 and TRBJ2-3, with D tentatively TRBD1 (6 bases). This CDR3 has 15 residues. Germline-derived CDR1 and CDR2 are SEHNR and FQNEAQ (reference sequence). Trimming removed 2 bases at V and 0 bases at J, with 9 bases between. CDR3 amino acids: CASSLIRGSTDTQYF. CDR3 bases: TGTGCCAGCAGCTTAATTAGGGGGAGCACAGATACGCAGTATTTT.

This clone was found many times. This chain links TRBV29-1 with TRBJ1-1; TRBD1 matches 8 bases. The V gene's germline CDR1 is SQVTM and CDR2 ANQGSEA. This CDR3 contains 13 residues. The trim removed 4 bases at V and 5 bases at J, leaving 6 bases unmatched. CDR3 nucleotides: TGCAGCGTTGTAGGACAGGGAAAAACTGAAGCTTTCTTT. Protein: CSVVGQGKTEAFF.

This clone was recorded at least ten times. CDR3 bases: TGTGCCAGCAGCCAGCCGGGACTAGCGGCCTCTGGGGCCAACGTCCTGACTTTC. Its protein product is CASSQPGLAASGANVLTF. The J gene is TRBJ2-6, the V gene TRBV4-2; the match to TRBD2 covers 11 bases. The CDR3 is 18 amino acids. Germline-derived CDR1 and CDR2 are LGHNA and YNFKEQ. J gave up 0 bases and V 3 bases, and 4 bases lay outside the gene matches.

At least ten counts were recorded for this clone. This may stem from a read error, because a much larger clone lies one nucleotide away. The rearrangement uses TRBV7-9 and TRBJ1-1; D is perhaps TRBD1 (5 bases). The CDR3 runs 13 residues. Germline V gene data show CDR1 as SEHNR and CDR2 as FQNEAQ (reference sequence). The CDR3 region has the DNA TGTGCCAGCAAAGAGCAGGGCAACACTGAAGCTTCCTTT. Amino acid sequence: CASKEQGNTEASF.

This clone was recorded at least ten times. The chain links TRBV5-6 to TRBJ1-1; D unresolved. The germline gives CDR1 SGHDT, CDR2 YYEEEE. V was trimmed by 0 bases and J by 3 bases, leaving 12 bases between them. CDR3 length: 15 amino acids. The CDR3 spells CASSLENLLYTEAFF. The CDR3 DNA is TGTGCCAGCAGCTTGGAGAACCTCCTATACACTGAAGCTTTCTTT.

Of note for this clone: A much larger clone is a single base away; this may be a read error. The V and J genes are TRBV7-9 and TRBJ2-5, with D unresolved. The CDR3 runs to 16 residues. Per germline, CDR1 SEHNR and CDR2 FQNEAQ (reference sequence). With 1 base removed from V and 0 bases from J, the gap between germline ends came to 12 bases. The chain's CDR3 is CASSLGRTPDQETQYF. CDR3 sequence (DNA): TGTGCCAGCAGCTTAGGCCGGACGCCCGACCAAGAGACCCAGTACTTC.